The text below deals with one T cell receptor beta chain. TCRdb's table, derived via immunoSEQ multiplex PCR, lists solely in-frame clones and lacks some. The table has approximately 120,000 clones, 70% to 75% seen once; the top ten hold about 6%. This entry comes from a study of blood T cell repertoires in COVID-19. Germline trimming cut 5 bases from V and 4 bases from J; bases unmatched to any gene: 6. The CDR3 is 15 residues long. The germline V gene encodes CDR1 SNHLY and CDR2 FYNNEI. What was sequenced was peripheral blood. The J gene is TRBJ1-1, the V gene TRBV2; 11 bases match TRBD1. The sequence came from a man aged 80 or over with COVID-19, enrolled during active disease. CDR3 DNA sequence: TGTGCCAGCAGTTCCCAAGGGACAGGGGGCACTGAAGCTTTCTTT. Its protein product is CASSSQGTGGTEAFF.